The next 4 T cell receptor beta chains were all read from a single sample in a study of T cells in Graves' hyperthyroidism and ophthalmopathy. RNA transcripts were the template for amplifying TCR beta CDR3 regions. In the first-round RT-PCR of the TCR CDR3, the HTBI primer set was used. TCRdb reprocessed the multiplex PCR reads via MiXCR and lists one record per CDR3 protein. The profile shows roughly 250,000 distinct CDR3 sequences, more than 14% of them singletons. The sample comprised blood. These receptors were collected from a woman aged 40 to 50 with Graves' hyperthyroidism that later progressed to Graves' ophthalmopathy.

This clonotype appeared many times. The chain couples TRBV28 to TRBJ1-1; 9 bases fit TRBD1. This CDR3 spans 16 amino acids. Trimming cost V 6 bases and J 4 bases; bases outside gene matches: 12. Germline CDR1 is MDHEN and CDR2 is SYDVKM. The CDR3 DNA follows: TGTGCCAGCAGCCCGAACACAGGGGGCCGGGGCACTGAAGCTTTCTTT. This sequence encodes CASSPNTGGRGTEAFF.

This chain links TRBV3-1 with TRBJ1-4, with D possibly TRBD1 on 6 matching bases. With 4 bases removed from V and 4 bases from J, the gap between germline ends came to 16 bases. Germline V gene sequence: CDR1 LGHDT, CDR2 YNNKEL (reference sequence). The CDR3 extends over 16 amino acids. The CDR3 sequence: CASSPTHGQSNEKLFF. The CDR3 DNA follows: TGTGCCAGCAGCCCGACACATGGACAGAGTAATGAAAAACTGTTTTTT.

Ten or more counts support this clonotype. This CDR3 reads CATSDARQEGNEKLFF. CDR3 bases: TGTGCCACCAGTGATGCCAGACAGGAGGGGAATGAAAAACTGTTTTTT. This chain links TRBV24-1 with TRBJ1-4; D may be TRBD1 (6 bases). Per germline, CDR1 KGHDR and CDR2 SFDVKD. The CDR3 sequence is 16 residues long. V lost 3 bases and J lost 5, with 15 bases in between.

In its sample, this clonotype was seen many times. The rearrangement links TRBV7-8 to TRBJ1-3, with unresolved D. This CDR3 has 14 residues. In germline, CDR1 is SGHVS, CDR2 FQNEAQ. The V and J ends lost 3 bases and 2 bases respectively, with 8 bases between them. As DNA, the CDR3 is TGTGCCAGCAGCTTCGGTGGGACTGGAAACACCATATATTTT. Translating it yields CASSFGGTGNTIYF.